Presented here are 4 T cell receptor beta chains from one specimen sequenced in a study of shared T cell receptors in the human thymus. Some clones are missing from TCRdb's copy, which holds only in-frame ones; the method was immunoSEQ multiplex PCR. Here the sample spans about 540,000 clones, approximately 78% being singletons. The sample was also reused in another study, on human thymus T cells.

What was sequenced was thymocytes. The origin of the receptors is a boy under two years old with a congenital heart defect.

In this sample, this clone turned up once. V gene TRBV5-6 combines with J gene TRBJ2-1, with TRBD2 matching 9 bases. Germline CDR1 and CDR2: SGHDT and YYEEEE. CDR3 length: 16 residues. V was pared by 1 base and J by 8 bases, with 10 bases of the junction left unmatched. CDR3 amino acids: CASSLKAGGPSDEQFF. DNA for the CDR3: TGTGCCAGCAGCTTGAAGGCGGGAGGGCCTTCCGATGAGCAGTTCTTC.

CDR3 residues: CASSLDSGRSLAKVKEQYF. The CDR3, as DNA: TGTGCCAGCAGCTTAGATTCGGGCAGGTCGCTAGCCAAGGTGAAAGAGCAGTACTTC. The rearrangement links TRBV11-1 to TRBJ2-7; D perhaps matches TRBD2 (5 bases). The CDR3 covers 19 residues. The germline V gene has CDR1 SGHAT and CDR2 FQDESV (reference sequence). The V end lost 1 base, the J end lost 7 bases, and 29 bases lay between the germline ends.

This chain uses TRBV25-1 with TRBJ2-7, with D uncertain. This CDR3 comprises 14 residues. Germline CDR1 is MGHDK and CDR2 is SYGVNS. The V and J ends lost 2 bases and 7 bases respectively, with 15 bases between them. CDR3 sequence: CASSENRRSGEQYF. In DNA, the CDR3 is TGTGCCAGCAGTGAAAACCGTCGGTCAGGAGAGCAGTACTTC.

V and J are TRBV9 and TRBJ2-1; tentatively, D is TRBD1 (5 bases). V dropped 5 bases and J dropped 0 bases, with 12 bases sitting between them. Germline V gives CDR1 SGDLS, CDR2 YYNGEE. The CDR3 extends over 15 amino acids. The CDR3 is CASSGATCSYNEQFF. The DNA of the CDR3 is TGTGCCAGCAGTGGGGCTACATGCTCCTACAATGAGCAGTTCTTC.